These 6 T cell receptor beta chains came from one sample sequenced in a study of PD-L1 blockade in urothelial cancer (TCRdb year 2017). Libraries were built with the immunoSEQ multiplex PCR assay. TCRdb's version of the immuneACCESS table is confined to in-frame rearrangements and falls short of the full clone set. An unresolved V gene accounts for under half of the shortfall where checked; the remainder is of unknown origin. In all, the sample holds about 41,000 clones, and around 83% of those were seen once. The ten largest clones represent over 2.5% of the sample. This specimen's time point label, interpreted: peripheral blood 6 weeks after treatment start. This material consisted of PBMCs, taken around atezolizumab (anti-PD-L1) treatment. The origin of the receptors is a man between 65 and 80 years old with urothelial cancer.

The chain is built from TRBV7-2 and TRBJ2-7; 16 nucleotides agree with TRBD2. This CDR3 has 17 amino acids. The V gene's germline CDR1 is SGHTA and CDR2 FQGNSA. V gave up 7 bases and J gave up 6 bases; unmatched junction bases: 12. The CDR3 coding sequence is TGTGCCAGCACCCTGGGGGGGACTAGCGGGAGGGCCGGCGAGCAGTACTTC. Translating it yields CASTLGGTSGRAGEQYF.

This clone showed up just a few times. The CDR3 coding sequence is TGTGCCAGCAGTTCCTTGTCGCGACTTAGCACAGATACGCAGTATTTT. It translates to CASSSLSRLSTDTQYF. The V gene is TRBV28, the J gene TRBJ2-3; D ambiguous. Germline V lookup: CDR1 MDHEN, CDR2 SYDVKM. The V gene lost 4 bases and the J gene lost 0 bases, with 14 bases spanning the gap. CDR3 length: 16 residues.

The chain couples TRBV6-1 to TRBJ2-4, with 9 bases aligning to TRBD2. Germline V gene lookup returns CDR1 MNHNS and CDR2 SASEGT. V lost 3 bases, J lost 11 bases, and 5 bases stayed unmatched. The CDR3 consists of 13 residues. The CDR3 spells CASSDLREGVQYF. CDR3 DNA sequence: TGTGCCAGCAGTGACTTGCGGGAGGGCGTTCAGTACTTC.

The chain has TRBV12-2 and TRBJ2-3; the listed D gene, TRBD2, was not tested against the DNA. TRBV12-2 is described as a pseudogene. The length of the CDR3 is 21 residues. CDR3 residues: CASRLAQVWRAPNPSTDTQYF. DNA for the CDR3: TGTGCAAGTCGCTTAGCGCAAGTGTGGAGGGCCCCGAACCCTAGCACAGATACGCAGTATTTT.

This clone was observed a single time. The gene calls are TRBV27 and TRBJ2-4; 7 nucleotides match TRBD1. The CDR3 consists of 13 residues. The V gene end was trimmed by 5 bases and the J gene end by 6 bases; junction bases not matched to a gene: 4. CDR1 is MNHEY, CDR2 SMNVEV, per germline (reference sequence). CDR3 sequence (DNA): TGTGCCAGCAGTCCCAGACAGGGAAACATTCAGTACTTC. Translation: CASSPRQGNIQYF.

The J gene is TRBJ1-1, the V gene TRBV10-3, with D possibly TRBD1 on 5 matching bases. V lost 6 bases and J 4 bases, leaving 12 bases between the germline ends. CDR1 ENHRY and CDR2 SYGVKD come from the germline V gene. CDR3 length: 13 residues. The CDR3: CAISPWGGTEAFF. The CDR3, as DNA: TGTGCCATCAGCCCCTGGGGGGGCACTGAAGCTTTCTTT.